This T cell receptor beta chain was observed in a study of shared clonotypes between healthy human individuals. Germline V gene sequence: CDR1 SEHNR, CDR2 FQNEAQ (reference sequence). Trimming at V came to 1 base and at J to 8 bases, leaving 11 bases not matched to a gene. The CDR3 sequence is 17 residues long. As defined, naive CD8 cells were CD45RO-negative and positively selected for CCR7, with terminally differentiated effector memory CD45RA+ cells excluded. Produced via immunoSEQ multiplex PCR; TCRdb's table is partial and in-frame only. The repertoire holds over 2,000,000 clones, with around 93% as singletons.

The sequence was obtained from a man aged 18 to 35 in good health. Some clones in this sample may be carry-over from other donors' samples. V gene TRBV7-9 combines with J gene TRBJ2-1; 10 nucleotides align to TRBD1. The specimen sequenced was naive CD8+ T cells from PBMCs. The DNA of the CDR3 is TGTGCCAGCAGCTTAGGCCCTGGGACAGGGGTTATATATGAGCAGTTCTTC. It is translated as CASSLGPGTGVIYEQFF.